This is a list of T cell receptor beta chains from one sample in a study of blood T cell repertoires in COVID-19. The method was immunoSEQ multiplex PCR; TCRdb's version includes in-frame clones alone and lacks a portion of them. In the table there are approximately 250,000 clones, about 90% of which are singletons. The sample consisted of peripheral blood. These receptors were collected from a woman in her seventies with COVID-19, enrolled during active disease. Each CDR3 is given with its conserved first and last residue. The order of the fields is clone size, D gene, J gene, V gene, CDR3 protein, CDR3 DNA. D genes are given only for firm matches. The size entry is marked missing in some rows and otherwise reads once, few, many or a size class.

clone_size: -
d_call: -
j_call: TRBJ1-4
v_call: TRBV5-1
cdr3_aa: CASSLAKAANEKLFF
cdr3_nt: TGCGCCAGCAGCTTGGCAAAGGCGGCTAATGAAAAACTGTTTTTT

clone_size: -
d_call: -
j_call: TRBJ2-7
v_call: TRBV5-1
cdr3_aa: CASSSGQNYEQYF
cdr3_nt: TGCGCCAGCAGCTCCGGACAGAATTACGAGCAGTACTTC

clone_size: -
d_call: -
j_call: TRBJ2-7
v_call: TRBV12-3/TRBV12-4
cdr3_aa: CASSPRGFNEQYF
cdr3_nt: TGTGCCAGCAGTCCCAGGGGTTTCAACGAGCAGTACTTC

clone_size: -
d_call: TRBD1
j_call: TRBJ1-5
v_call: TRBV4-1
cdr3_aa: CASSHPDRRNQPQHF
cdr3_nt: TGCGCCAGCAGCCACCCGGACAGGAGAAATCAGCCCCAGCATTTT

clone_size: -
d_call: TRBD2
j_call: TRBJ2-3
v_call: TRBV7-9
cdr3_aa: CASSRAGSTDTQYF
cdr3_nt: TGTGCCAGCAGCCGAGCGGGGTCCACAGATACGCAGTATTTT

clone_size: -
d_call: TRBD2
j_call: TRBJ2-5
v_call: TRBV9
cdr3_aa: CASSVSAGLAGGWEEETQYF
cdr3_nt: TGTGCCAGCAGCGTCAGCGCCGGGCTAGCGGGAGGATGGGAGGAAGAGACCCAGTACTTC

clone_size: -
d_call: -
j_call: TRBJ1-1
v_call: TRBV7-8
cdr3_aa: CASSLGGRGYTEAFF
cdr3_nt: TGTGCCAGCAGCTTAGGCGGTAGGGGTTACACTGAAGCTTTCTTT

clone_size: -
d_call: -
j_call: TRBJ1-2
v_call: TRBV5-8
cdr3_aa: CASSSSKQVAYGYTF
cdr3_nt: TGTGCCAGCAGCTCATCCAAACAGGTGGCGTATGGCTACACCTTC

clone_size: -
d_call: -
j_call: TRBJ2-4
v_call: TRBV3-1/TRBV3-2
cdr3_aa: CASSQDSRNIQYF
cdr3_nt: TGTGCCAGCAGCCAGGACTCTAGGAACATTCAGTACTTC

clone_size: once
d_call: -
j_call: TRBJ2-7
v_call: TRBV2
cdr3_aa: CASSVGRRFEQYF
cdr3_nt: TGTGCCAGCAGTGTGGGTCGGCGGTTCGAGCAGTACTTC

clone_size: -
d_call: -
j_call: TRBJ1-2
v_call: TRBV6-5
cdr3_aa: CASRLPLAGRYGYTF
cdr3_nt: TGTGCCAGCAGACTTCCACTAGCAGGGAGGTATGGCTACACCTTC

clone_size: -
d_call: TRBD1
j_call: TRBJ1-4
v_call: TRBV19
cdr3_aa: CATADRGDEKLFF
cdr3_nt: TGTGCCACCGCCGACAGGGGGGACGAAAAACTGTTTTTT

clone_size: -
d_call: -
j_call: TRBJ2-1
v_call: TRBV9
cdr3_aa: CASSPRHGVGLAYNEQFF
cdr3_nt: TGTGCCAGCAGCCCGAGGCATGGAGTGGGACTCGCCTACAATGAGCAGTTCTTC

clone_size: -
d_call: TRBD1
j_call: TRBJ1-5
v_call: TRBV5-4
cdr3_aa: CASSEGANQPQHF
cdr3_nt: TGTGCCAGCAGCGAGGGGGCGAATCAGCCCCAGCATTTT

clone_size: -
d_call: -
j_call: TRBJ2-3
v_call: TRBV11-3
cdr3_aa: CASSLGDRPTDTQYF
cdr3_nt: TGTGCCAGCAGCTTAGGAGACAGACCCACAGATACGCAGTATTTT

clone_size: -
d_call: -
j_call: TRBJ2-2
v_call: TRBV19
cdr3_aa: CASKSNGGELFF
cdr3_nt: TGTGCCAGTAAGAGTAACGGCGGGGAGCTGTTTTTT

clone_size: -
d_call: -
j_call: TRBJ2-1
v_call: TRBV7-2
cdr3_aa: CASSLGELVTYNEQFF
cdr3_nt: TGTGCCAGCAGCTTAGGGGAGCTTGTTACCTACAATGAGCAGTTCTTC

clone_size: -
d_call: TRBD1
j_call: TRBJ1-1
v_call: TRBV4-1
cdr3_aa: CASSQVGQGYTEAFF
cdr3_nt: TGCGCCAGCAGCCAAGTGGGACAGGGGTACACTGAAGCTTTCTTT

clone_size: -
d_call: TRBD1
j_call: TRBJ1-5
v_call: TRBV12-5
cdr3_aa: CASGSTGASLYQPQHF
cdr3_nt: TGTGCTAGTGGTTCGACAGGGGCCAGCCTTTATCAGCCCCAGCATTTT

clone_size: -
d_call: TRBD1
j_call: TRBJ1-1
v_call: TRBV12-3/TRBV12-4
cdr3_aa: CASSRLTGVAAFF
cdr3_nt: TGTGCCAGCAGCCGTCTTACAGGGGTGGCAGCTTTCTTT

clone_size: -
d_call: TRBD1
j_call: TRBJ1-2
v_call: TRBV5-6
cdr3_aa: CASSLGGQGALYYGYTF
cdr3_nt: TGTGCCAGCAGCCTTGGAGGCCAGGGGGCGCTTTATTATGGCTACACCTTC

clone_size: -
d_call: TRBD1
j_call: TRBJ2-5
v_call: TRBV2
cdr3_aa: CASSGQGPSLEAQYF
cdr3_nt: TGTGCCAGCAGTGGACAGGGGCCTTCGTTAGAGGCCCAGTACTTC

clone_size: -
d_call: TRBD1
j_call: TRBJ1-1
v_call: TRBV19
cdr3_aa: CASSPDRDHTEAFF
cdr3_nt: TGTGCCAGTAGTCCCGACAGGGACCACACTGAAGCTTTCTTT